This entry features one T cell receptor (beta chain) sequence. This sample was taken from a study of blood T cell repertoires in COVID-19. Study information: PBMCs, B-cell-depleted T cells, or T cells were the source of the cDNA or gDNA that made up the material.

Per the original methods: Reference gene primers were amplified, and this amplification served to estimate nucleated cell counts. Produced via immunoSEQ multiplex PCR; TCRdb's table is partial and in-frame only. V and J calls and clone size follow that table, whereas D and trimming were derived from the DNA. The sample consists of 200,000 or so clones, approximately 80% of them appearing once. The CDR3 is 15 amino acids. The germline gives CDR1 SGDLS, CDR2 YYNGEE. Unmatched junction bases numbered 7, after V lost 4 bases and J lost 4 bases. Seattle's cohort entered during active infection and was followed longitudinally.

This chain joins TRBV9 and TRBJ2-5; TRBD2 aligns across 10 bases. This sequence originates from a man in his 60s with COVID-19, enrolled during active disease. Sequenced sample: peripheral blood. CDR3 residues: CASSSSGRAGETQYF. CDR3 nucleotide sequence: TGTGCCAGCAGCTCAAGCGGGAGGGCCGGAGAGACCCAGTACTTC. Using reference TRBV9 and TRBJ2-5 for the parts outside the CDR3, the full variable domain is DSGVTQTPKHLITATGQRVTLRCSPRSGDLSVYWYQQSLDQGLQFLIQYYNGEERAKGNILERFSAQQFPDLHSELNLSSLELGDSALYFCASSSSGRAGETQYFGPGTRLLVL.